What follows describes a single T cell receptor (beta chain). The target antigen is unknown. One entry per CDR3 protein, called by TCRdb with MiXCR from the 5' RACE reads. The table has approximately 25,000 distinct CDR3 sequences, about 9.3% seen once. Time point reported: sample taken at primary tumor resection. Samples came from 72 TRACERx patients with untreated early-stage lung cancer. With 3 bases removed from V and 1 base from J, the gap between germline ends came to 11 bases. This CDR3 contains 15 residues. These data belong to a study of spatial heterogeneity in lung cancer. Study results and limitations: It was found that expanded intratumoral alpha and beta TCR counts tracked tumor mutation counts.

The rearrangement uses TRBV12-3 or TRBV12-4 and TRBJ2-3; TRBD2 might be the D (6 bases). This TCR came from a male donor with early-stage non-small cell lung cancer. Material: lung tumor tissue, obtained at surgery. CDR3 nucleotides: TGTGCCAGCAGTTTGCGGGTAGCGGGCACAGATACGCAGTATTTT. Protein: CASSLRVAGTDTQYF.